These 25 T cell receptor beta chains were all obtained from the same sample, sequenced in a study of T cells in Graves' hyperthyroidism and ophthalmopathy (dated by TCRdb to the late 2010s). Libraries were constructed by multiplex PCR. Sequencing relied on an Illumina HiSeq 2000. The TCR beta CDR3 regions were amplified from RNA transcripts. For the first round of RT-PCR on the TCR CDR3, the HTBI primer set was used together with the Qiagen OneStep RT-PCR kit. Clones were called with MiXCR by TCRdb after fastp trimmed the public reads at Q25, and only in-frame beta chains were retained. Entries that share a CDR3 protein sequence are merged under the most common genes and DNA. This sample comprises about 400,000 distinct CDR3 sequences, approximately 15% of them detected only once. The ten largest clones capture 13% to 15% of the sample. Sequencing was carried out using blood. All receptors come from a woman under 30 with Graves' hyperthyroidism.

There are many counts of this clonotype. V and J are TRBV28 and TRBJ1-6; the match to TRBD1 covers 7 bases. The CDR3 totals 16 residues. The germline gives CDR1 MDHEN, CDR2 SYDVKM. V trimming: 3 bases; J trimming: 5 bases; junction bases outside the gene matches: 7. For the CDR3, the DNA is TGTGCCAGCAGTTTTGCCCTGGGACAGAATAATTCACCCCTCCACTTT. It is translated as CASSFALGQNNSPLHF.

This clonotype was counted many times. V gene TRBV12-3 or TRBV12-4 combines with J gene TRBJ1-1; D is unresolved. Trimming left V 6 bases short and J 8 bases short, with 10 bases between. The CDR3 totals 11 residues. CDR3 in DNA: TGTGCCAGCAGAGACCGAGGAGAAGCTTTCTTT. Amino acid sequence: CASRDRGEAFF.

The CDR3 bases are TGTGCCAGCAGTGAATCTGGGGTCCAAGGTAATCAGCCCCAGCATTTT. Translation: CASSESGVQGNQPQHF. The chain combines TRBV25-1 with TRBJ1-5; the D is unclear. Germline V gene sequence: CDR1 MGHDK, CDR2 SYGVNS. This CDR3 has 16 residues. Trimming took 1 base from V and 4 from J, leaving 14 bases between them.

This clonotype was found a few times. This rearrangement joins TRBV20-1 to TRBJ2-7, with 12 bases matching TRBD1. With V trimmed by 5 bases and J by 6 bases, 11 bases remained unmatched. Germline V gene sequence: CDR1 DFQATT, CDR2 SNEGSKA (reference sequence). The CDR3 extends over 15 amino acids. For the CDR3, the DNA is TGCAGTGCTGGACATTCCGGGACAGGGGGCGGCGAGCAGTACTTC. It is translated as CSAGHSGTGGGEQYF.

This clonotype was detected a few times. The genes are TRBV11-2 and TRBJ1-2, with D unclear. The ends were cut back, 5 bases at V and 2 bases at J, with 15 bases in the middle. Germline lookup yields CDR1 SGHAT and CDR2 FQNNGV. The length of the CDR3 is 15 residues. The CDR3 loop reads CASSRSSTENYGYTF. The DNA of the CDR3 is TGTGCCAGCAGCCGCTCCTCAACAGAAAACTATGGCTACACCTTC.

Ten or more counts support this clonotype. V is TRBV28 and J is TRBJ2-7; D is possibly TRBD1 (6 bases). The CDR3 is 13 amino acids. V shed 5 bases and J shed 7 bases, with 15 bases lying between them. Germline CDR1 and CDR2: MDHEN and SYDVKM. In DNA, the CDR3 is TGTGCCAGCAGTCCAGGGGCCCCTGGGGAGCAGTACTTC. Its protein product is CASSPGAPGEQYF.

The chain links TRBV6-2 or TRBV6-3 to TRBJ2-2, with 7 bases lining up with TRBD1. This CDR3 spans 13 amino acids. J gave up 6 bases and V 7 bases, and 5 bases lay outside the gene matches. CDR1 MNHEY and CDR2 SVGEGT come from the germline V gene. CDR3 in amino acids: CASITGVAGELFF. The CDR3 bases are TGTGCCAGCATCACAGGGGTGGCCGGGGAGCTGTTTTTT.

This chain joins TRBV3-1 and TRBJ2-1; no clear D gene. There are 15 residues in the CDR3. Trimming cost V 7 bases and J 5 bases, with 18 bases left between them. CDR1 and CDR2 (germline): LGHDT, YNNKEL (reference sequence). The CDR3: CASTRRSAKDNEQFF. In DNA, the CDR3 is TGTGCCAGCACCCGGCGGAGCGCGAAAGACAATGAGCAGTTCTTC.

This clonotype has ten or more counts. The J gene is TRBJ2-7, the V gene TRBV11-1; possible D gene TRBD2, 7 bases. Germline V gives CDR1 SGHAT, CDR2 FQDESV (reference sequence). Trimming pared 3 bases from V and 2 bases from J, leaving 14 bases between. The CDR3 is made up of 15 amino acids. The CDR3 nucleotides read TGTGCCAGCAGCTTGTCTAGGGGGACTACCTACGAGCAGTACTTC. Translated, it gives CASSLSRGTTYEQYF.

A few counts support this clonotype. This sequence joins TRBV6-2 or TRBV6-3 and TRBJ1-2; D gene ambiguous. V dropped 7 bases and J dropped 4 bases, with 10 bases sitting between them. Germline CDR1 and CDR2: MNHEY and SVGEGT. The CDR3 runs to 12 residues. The chain's CDR3 is CASTQDAYGYTF. The CDR3, as DNA: TGTGCCAGCACTCAGGACGCCTATGGCTACACCTTC.

V is TRBV29-1 and J is TRBJ1-2; a weak D match, TRBD1 (5 bases). The germline V gene encodes CDR1 SQVTM and CDR2 ANQGSEA. With 4 bases removed from V and 3 bases from J, the gap between germline ends came to 21 bases. The CDR3 contains 16 residues. This chain's CDR3 is CSVVGGGWRGHYGYTF. As DNA, the CDR3 is TGCAGCGTTGTCGGGGGGGGGTGGAGAGGCCACTATGGCTACACCTTC.

This clonotype was seen a handful of times. For the CDR3, the DNA is TGTGCCAGCAATAGAAGGGGGGCGATTTACGAGCAGTACTTC. Translation gives CASNRRGAIYEQYF. The V and J genes are TRBV27 and TRBJ2-7, with D possibly called TRBD1 or TRBD2 (6 bases each). This CDR3 is 14 amino acids long. The germline V gene encodes CDR1 MNHEY and CDR2 SMNVEV (reference sequence). The V and J ends lost 7 bases and 4 bases respectively, with 17 bases between them.

Note on this clonotype: This CDR3 is missing its conserved last phenylalanine or tryptophan, likely due to a read error. This chain uses TRBV15 with TRBJ2-2, with no clear D. CDR3 length equals 16 residues. CDR1 LNHNV and CDR2 YYDKDF come from the germline V gene (reference sequence). V lost 3 bases and J lost 1, with 12 bases in between. The CDR3 bases are TGTGCCACCAGCAGGATACCGGCAGGGAACACCGGGGAGCTGTTTTCT. It translates to CATSRIPAGNTGELFS.

This clonotype occurred a few times. The rearrangement links TRBV4-3 to TRBJ2-7, with D tentatively TRBD2 (6 bases). V dropped 0 bases and J dropped 2 bases, with 11 bases sitting between them. The CDR3 runs 15 residues. CDR1 LGHNA and CDR2 YSLEER come from the germline V gene. This chain's CDR3 is CASSQDPRDPYEQYF. In DNA, the CDR3 is TGCGCCAGCAGCCAAGACCCGCGGGACCCCTACGAGCAGTACTTC.

The V and J genes are TRBV27 and TRBJ2-4, with 7 bases identical to TRBD1. Germline CDR1 and CDR2: MNHEY and SMNVEV (reference sequence). This CDR3 region has 16 residues. The junction had 9 bases not matched to a gene; V was cut back by 0 bases and J by 7 bases. Here the CDR3 reads CASSLSRRQGPNIQYF. The CDR3 DNA reads as TGTGCCAGCAGTTTATCGAGACGACAGGGACCGAACATTCAGTACTTC.

This clonotype was picked up many times. V is TRBV27 and J is TRBJ1-5, with D unclear. This CDR3 region has 15 residues. The V gene's germline CDR1 is MNHEY and CDR2 SMNVEV (reference sequence). The V end lost 6 bases, the J end lost 0 bases, and 12 bases lay between the germline ends. The CDR3 loop is CASRGSGFSNQPQHF. The CDR3, as DNA: TGTGCCAGCAGAGGTTCGGGGTTTAGCAATCAGCCCCAGCATTTT.

This chain joins TRBV3-2 and TRBJ2-1; the table names TRBD1, a call not compared with the DNA. TRBV3-2 is a pseudogene segment. CDR3 length: 15 amino acids. The CDR3 DNA reads TGTGCCAGCAGCCAAGGAAGATCGCGGGGGAATGAGCAGTTCTTC. Encoded protein: CASSQGRSRGNEQFF.

The gene calls are TRBV30 and TRBJ1-5; perhaps TRBD1 as D (6 bases). The CDR3 covers 14 residues. Germline V lookup: CDR1 GTSNPN, CDR2 SVGIG (reference sequence). V was trimmed by 5 bases and J by 4 bases, leaving 15 bases between them. The CDR3 bases are TGTGCCTGGTTCCCGACAGGAAGGAATCAGCCCCAGCATTTT. Amino acid sequence: CAWFPTGRNQPQHF.

This sequence joins TRBV28 and TRBJ2-7; 10 nucleotides align to TRBD2. V gave up 3 bases and J gave up 2 bases; unmatched junction bases: 4. The CDR3 spans 15 residues. Germline CDR1 reads MDHEN; CDR2 reads SYDVKM. The chain's CDR3 is CASSLSLAGPYEQYF. For the CDR3, the DNA is TGTGCCAGCAGTTTGTCACTAGCGGGACCCTACGAGCAGTACTTC. Variable domain in full (rest from reference TRBV28 and TRBJ2-7): DVKVTQSSRYLVKRTGEKVFLECVQDMDHENMFWYRQDPGLGLRLIYFSYDVKMKEKGDIPEGYSVSREKKERFSLILESASTNQTSMYLCASSLSLAGPYEQYFGPGTRLTVT.

There are many counts of this clonotype. The rearrangement joins TRBV7-9 to TRBJ2-7, with D possibly being TRBD2 (6 bases). V was trimmed by 4 bases and J by 1 base, leaving 11 bases between them. This CDR3 comprises 14 residues. Germline V CDR1 and CDR2: SEHNR, FQNEAQ (reference sequence). CDR3 sequence: CASSSWGESYEQYF. DNA for the CDR3: TGTGCCAGCAGCTCCTGGGGGGAATCCTACGAGCAGTACTTC.

The rearrangement joins TRBV20-1 to TRBJ2-1; D ambiguous. This CDR3 is built from 10 residues. Trimming took off 6 bases at V and 10 bases at J, with 10 bases between the two ends. Germline loops: CDR1 DFQATT, CDR2 SNEGSKA (reference sequence). For the CDR3, the DNA is TGCAGTGCCGCTCGTCAGGAGCAGTTCTTC. It yields the protein CSAARQEQFF.

This clonotype has just a few counts. CDR3 sequence: CASSILGTQYF. Written as DNA, the CDR3 is TGTGCCAGTAGTATTCTAGGAACGCAGTATTTT. The V gene is TRBV19, the J gene TRBJ2-3; D gene uncertain. Germline V gene sequence: CDR1 LNHDA, CDR2 SQIVND (reference sequence). The V gene lost 3 bases and the J gene lost 9 bases, with 7 bases spanning the gap. The CDR3 has 11 residues.

The chain carries TRBV2 and TRBJ1-3; weak D call: TRBD1 (5 bases). The CDR3 runs 14 residues. Deletions cut 6 bases from V and 0 bases from J, with 9 bases between. Germline CDR1 reads SNHLY; CDR2 reads FYNNEI. CDR3 region: CASRLTVSGNTIYF. CDR3 DNA: TGTGCCAGCAGGCTGACAGTCTCTGGAAACACCATATATTTT.

The V call is TRBV12-3 or TRBV12-4, the J call TRBJ2-1, with 10 nucleotides matching TRBD2. The CDR3 consists of 17 residues. V lost 5 bases, J lost 9 bases, and 16 bases stayed unmatched. CDR3 nucleotides: TGTGCCAGCAGTCCTGCCCCTGGCCTAGCGGGAGTTGGTGAGCAGTTCTTC. Residues: CASSPAPGLAGVGEQFF.

This clonotype occurred many times. The chain is built from TRBV5-1 and TRBJ1-1; no firm D call. V was cut by 4 bases and J by 5 bases, with 18 bases left in between. The CDR3 runs to 15 residues. Germline CDR1 is SGHRS and CDR2 is YFSETQ. CDR3 protein: CASSPGRGGQTEAFF. As DNA, the CDR3 is TGCGCCAGCAGCCCAGGACGGGGTGGGCAGACTGAAGCTTTCTTT.